The T cell receptor (beta chain) described here comes from a study of T cells expressing NK-cell markers. About the research overall: From sorted CD3+CD56+NKG2C+, CD3+CD56+NKG2C- and CD3+CD56-NKG2C+ T cells came the TCR beta repertoires. Study-wide results and caveats: Each of over 5 donors carried dominant NKG2C+ clonotypes accounting for about 1.0-8% of CD8+ T cells.

The CDR3 has 18 amino acids. Per the germline V gene, CDR1 is SGHAT and CDR2 is FQNNGV. Points on this clonotype: What it binds is not known.

TCRdb re-called the 5' RACE reads and catalogs CDR3 proteins one per entry, DNA excluded. In all, the sample yields about 460,000 distinct CDR3 sequences. The TCR originated in a woman in her forties or fifties in good health. The rearrangement links TRBV11-2 to TRBJ1-4; TCRdb names TRBD1, which stays unverified in the absence of DNA. Sequencing used blood T cells: a sorted CD56 or NKG2C T cell subset, CD4+ or CD8+ T cells, or bulk PBMC T cells (not recorded which). The CDR3 protein is CASSLLRGASSTNEKLFF. Full variable domain (missing parts from reference TRBV11-2 and TRBJ1-4): EAGVAQSPRYKIIEKRQSVAFWCNPISGHATLYWYQQILGQGPKLLIQFQNNGVVDDSQLPKDRFSAERLKGVDSTLKIQPAKLEDSAVYLCASSLLRGASSTNEKLFFGSGTQLSVL.